These 21 T cell receptor beta chains were sequenced from one sample in a study of blood T cell repertoires in COVID-19. The method was immunoSEQ multiplex PCR; TCRdb's version includes in-frame clones alone and lacks a portion of them. Altogether roughly 360,000 clones are present, 83% being singletons, with the ten largest covering 5% to 6%. Sample: PBMCs or T cells enriched from blood (not recorded which). Receptor source: a woman aged 45-59 years who had recovered from COVID-19.

J is TRBJ1-2 and V is TRBV7-9; tentative D call: TRBD1 (6 bases). This CDR3 has 15 residues. The germline CDR1 and CDR2 sequences are SEHNR and FQNEAQ (reference sequence). The germline V and J ends were trimmed by 5 bases and 2 bases, with 15 bases remaining between them. CDR3 in DNA: TGTGCCAGCAGCCCCCGCTCAGGGGCAAACTATGGCTACACCTTC. Its protein is CASSPRSGANYGYTF.

The chain carries TRBV19 and TRBJ2-1; TRBD1 agrees at 10 bases. This CDR3 has 15 residues. J lost 5 bases, V lost 5 bases, and 6 bases had no gene match. The germline V gene encodes CDR1 LNHDA and CDR2 SQIVND (reference sequence). The DNA for the CDR3 is TGTGCCAGTAGTTGGGGACAGGGGTCGAACAATGAGCAGTTCTTC. Its protein product is CASSWGQGSNNEQFF.

The chain combines TRBV19 with TRBJ1-2; 7 positions agree with TRBD1. CDR1 and CDR2 from the germline V gene are LNHDA and SQIVND (reference sequence). The CDR3 contains 13 residues. J lost 6 bases, V lost 10 bases, and 11 bases had no gene match. CDR3 protein: CATLGTTGDGYTF. DNA for the CDR3: TGTGCCACTTTGGGGACAACAGGGGATGGCTACACCTTC.

The V call is TRBV7-7, the J call TRBJ2-7, with TRBD1 identical over 7 bases. In germline, CDR1 is SSHAT, CDR2 FNYEAQ (reference sequence). The CDR3 covers 15 residues. The V and J ends lost 0 bases and 1 base, in that order; junction bases with no gene match: 3. The CDR3 region has the DNA TGTGCCAGCAGCTTAGCGGCAGGGGGATCCTACGAGCAGTACTTC. Translation gives CASSLAAGGSYEQYF. Filled out from reference TRBV7-7 and TRBJ2-7, the complete variable domain reads GAGVSQSPRYKVTKRGQDVTLRCDPISSHATLYWYQQALGQGPEFLTYFNYEAQPDKSGLPSDRFSAERPEGSISTLTIQRTEQRDSAMYRCASSLAAGGSYEQYFGPGTRLTVT.

This chain links TRBV5-5 with TRBJ1-2, with D tentatively TRBD1 (5 bases). Trimming shortened V by 7 bases and J by 2 bases, and 18 bases separated the two germline ends. The CDR3 extends over 15 amino acids. The germline V gene has CDR1 SGHKS and CDR2 YYEKEE (reference sequence). The CDR3 DNA reads as TGTGCCAGCGAGGGATACGGGGCGGGGAACTATGGCTACACCTTC. Its protein product is CASEGYGAGNYGYTF.

This chain joins TRBV19 and TRBJ2-3; 12 bases map to TRBD1. Germline V CDR1 and CDR2: LNHDA, SQIVND (reference sequence). V dropped 5 bases and J dropped 3; count of bases not matched to a gene: 9. There are 17 residues in the CDR3. In DNA, the CDR3 is TGTGCCAGTAGTCCCCGCCTGGGACAGGGGGCAACAGATACGCAGTATTTT. Amino acids: CASSPRLGQGATDTQYF.

This chain links TRBV4-1 with TRBJ1-5, with D uncertain. This CDR3 has 15 residues. V dropped 2 bases and J dropped 6 bases, with 14 bases sitting between them. CDR1 MGHRA and CDR2 YSYEKL come from the germline V gene. CDR3 protein: CASSQLRGQGQPQHF. The CDR3 DNA reads as TGCGCCAGCAGCCAATTACGGGGTCAAGGTCAGCCCCAGCATTTT.

The chain employs TRBV6-2 or TRBV6-3 and TRBJ1-1, with unresolved D. The CDR3 has 13 residues. The V and J ends lost 4 bases and 1 base respectively, with 7 bases between them. The germline V gene encodes CDR1 MNHEY and CDR2 SVGEGT. The chain's CDR3 is CASSLGGNTEAFF. CDR3 nucleotide sequence: TGTGCCAGCAGTTTAGGAGGGAACACTGAAGCTTTCTTT.

The V call is TRBV11-3, the J call TRBJ2-1; tentative D call: TRBD2 (5 bases). The germline gives CDR1 SGHNT, CDR2 YENEEA. This CDR3 has 15 amino acids. The V and J ends lost 8 bases and 2 bases respectively, with 16 bases between them. The CDR3 reads CASGPGGSTYNEQFF. For the CDR3, the DNA is TGTGCCAGCGGACCGGGCGGGTCTACCTACAATGAGCAGTTCTTC.

The chain couples TRBV19 to TRBJ1-2; 9 bases fit TRBD1. Per the germline V gene, CDR1 is LNHDA and CDR2 is SQIVND (reference sequence). There are 14 residues in the CDR3. V dropped 7 bases and J dropped 7; count of bases not matched to a gene: 10. The CDR3 here is CASTPGQGSGGYTF. The CDR3 DNA is TGTGCCAGTACCCCGGGACAGGGATCAGGTGGCTACACCTTC. Variable domain in full (rest from reference TRBV19 and TRBJ1-2): DGGITQSPKYLFRKEGQNVTLSCEQNLNHDAMYWYRQDPGQGLRLIYYSQIVNDFQKGDIAEGYSVSREKKESFPLTVTSAQKNPTAFYLCASTPGQGSGGYTFGSGTRLTVV.

This clone came up many times. J is TRBJ2-7 and V is TRBV3-1 (or the pseudogene TRBV3-2), with D perhaps matching TRBD1 (5 bases). Per germline, CDR1 LGHDT and CDR2 YNNKEL (reference sequence). This CDR3 has 16 amino acids. V was clipped by 0 bases and J by 3 bases, with 15 bases between them. The CDR3 coding sequence is TGTGCCAGCAGCCAAGAATTCGGGCAGGGCGTCTACGAGCAGTACTTC. This translates into CASSQEFGQGVYEQYF.

This clone was counted only a few times. The chain uses TRBV6-5 and TRBJ2-1, with D perhaps matching TRBD2 (7 bases). The CDR3 is 14 amino acids. V lost 1 base and J 8 bases, leaving 12 bases between the germline ends. Germline V CDR1 and CDR2: MNHEY, SVGAGI. The CDR3 coding sequence is TGTGCCAGCAGTTACTTGGGGGAGGGGGATGAGCAGTTCTTC. Translating it yields CASSYLGEGDEQFF.

This chain joins TRBV20-1 and TRBJ2-3; D possibly corresponds to TRBD1 (5 bases). This CDR3 has 14 amino acids. Trimming removed 3 bases from V and 4 bases from J, with 14 bases in between. Germline V gene data show CDR1 as DFQATT and CDR2 as SNEGSKA (reference sequence). CDR3 region: CSASTDSVADTQYF. CDR3 in DNA: TGCAGTGCTAGTACAGACAGCGTCGCAGATACGCAGTATTTT.

The chain recombines TRBV6-5 with TRBJ1-1; D may be TRBD1 (6 bases). V was cut by 6 bases and J by 2 bases, with 10 bases left in between. Looked up from germline, CDR1 is MNHEY and CDR2 is SVGAGI. CDR3 length equals 13 residues. The CDR3 reads CASRGGINTEAFF. The CDR3 bases are TGTGCCAGCAGAGGGGGTATCAACACTGAAGCTTTCTTT.

V usage is TRBV18 and J usage is TRBJ2-7; 10 bases line up with TRBD2. This CDR3 region has 15 residues. The V gene's germline CDR1 is KGHSH and CDR2 LQKENI. Trimming took 4 bases from V and 3 from J; bases not matched to a gene: 6. CDR3 sequence: CASSRGPSGSYEQYF. The CDR3 coding sequence is TGTGCCAGCTCACGCGGTCCTAGCGGGAGCTACGAGCAGTACTTC.

The sample holds one count of this clone. The rearrangement joins TRBV6-1 to TRBJ2-2; the match to TRBD2 covers 7 bases. The length of the CDR3 is 21 residues. V trimming: 1 base; J trimming: 6 bases; junction bases outside the gene matches: 23. Germline assignment: CDR1 MNHNS and CDR2 SASEGT. This chain's CDR3 is CASSEGGNGVVAGGRPGELFF. In DNA form, the CDR3 reads TGTGCCAGCAGTGAAGGCGGGAATGGGGTGGTAGCCGGGGGGAGACCCGGGGAGCTGTTTTTT.

The chain employs TRBV5-4 and TRBJ1-4, with 10 bases matching TRBD1. V was pared by 4 bases and J by 4 bases, with 4 bases of the junction left unmatched. The CDR3 is 15 amino acids. CDR1 and CDR2 (germline): SGHNT, YYREEE (reference sequence). The CDR3 DNA reads TGTGCCAGCAGCCGACAGGGGGCTTTTAATGAAAAACTGTTTTTT. This gives the protein CASSRQGAFNEKLFF.

The chain uses TRBV10-3 and TRBJ2-7, with 9 bases identical to TRBD1. Germline loops: CDR1 ENHRY, CDR2 SYGVKD. The junction had 7 bases not matched to a gene; V was cut back by 8 bases and J by 5 bases. This CDR3 is built from 13 residues. The CDR3 DNA reads as TGTGCCATCTCAAACAGGGGGCGGGACGAGCAGTACTTC. Protein: CAISNRGRDEQYF.

The genes are TRBV18 and TRBJ1-1, with 7 nucleotides matching TRBD1. The germline V gene has CDR1 KGHSH and CDR2 LQKENI. CDR3 length: 15 amino acids. The V segment lost 3 bases and the J segment 0 bases; nucleotides outside the gene matches: 4. CDR3: CASSPADRMNTEAFF. CDR3 DNA: TGTGCCAGCTCACCGGCGGACAGGATGAACACTGAAGCTTTCTTT. Together with reference TRBV18 and TRBJ1-1, the CDR3 gives the full variable domain: NAGVMQNPRHLVRRRGQEARLRCSPMKGHSHVYWYRQLPEEGLKFMVYLQKENIIDESGMPKERFSAEFPKEGPSILRIQQVVRGDSAAYFCASSPADRMNTEAFFGQGTRLTVV.

This clone was found once. The gene calls are TRBV18 and TRBJ2-7, with a possible D match to TRBD1 (5 bases). CDR1 is KGHSH, CDR2 LQKENI, per germline. The CDR3 runs to 14 residues. The V end lost 0 bases, the J end lost 2 bases, and 8 bases lay between the germline ends. The CDR3 loop reads CASSPPGVTYEQYF. The CDR3 DNA is TGTGCCAGCTCACCACCAGGGGTAACCTACGAGCAGTACTTC.

The V call is TRBV5-4, the J call TRBJ2-1, with 8 bases fitting TRBD1. The CDR3 is made up of 13 amino acids. The V gene end was trimmed by 4 bases and the J gene end by 9 bases; junction bases not matched to a gene: 6. CDR1 and CDR2 (germline): SGHNT, YYREEE (reference sequence). In DNA, the CDR3 is TGTGCCAGCAGCCTCGACAGGGGCACTGAGCAGTTCTTC. Encoded protein: CASSLDRGTEQFF. The complete variable domain, with remaining parts taken from reference TRBV5-4 and TRBJ2-1, reads ETGVTQSPTHLIKTRGQQVTLRCSSQSGHNTVSWYQQALGQGPQFIFQYYREEENGRGNFPPRFSGLQFPNYSSELNVNALELDDSALYLCASSLDRGTEQFFGPGTRLTVL.